Sequencing of this T cell receptor beta chain was carried out in a study of blood T cell repertoires in COVID-19. Study at large: Some COVID-19 samples were acute and others convalescent; all came from the United States, Italy and Spain. In each case, the material was cDNA or gDNA derived from T cells, B-cell-depleted T cells, or PBMCs.

As processed by the authors: Reference gene primer amplification yielded estimated nucleated cell counts. Produced via immunoSEQ multiplex PCR; TCRdb's table is partial and in-frame only. That table furnishes V, J and clone size, whereas the DNA furnished D and trimming. The sample contains under 350,000 clones, roughly nine tenths of which appear only once. This sequence was found in a man in his late teens or twenties with active or convalescent COVID-19. The sequenced sample was peripheral blood.

CDR3 protein: CASSYVAAPDTQYF. DNA for the CDR3: TGTGCCAGCAGTTACGTAGCGGCCCCAGATACGCAGTATTTT. V and J are TRBV6-2 or TRBV6-3 and TRBJ2-3, with D possibly being TRBD2 (6 bases). The CDR3 contains 14 residues. Deletions cut 2 bases from V and 4 bases from J, with 10 bases between. In germline, CDR1 is MNHEY, CDR2 SVGEGT.